The next 19 T cell receptor beta chains were all read from a single sample in a study of T cell responses to AZD1222 COVID-19 vaccine. Sequencing was performed with immunoSEQ multiplex PCR; in TCRdb, only in-frame clones are kept and a portion is missing. The table lists 150,000 to 200,000 clones, 85% to 90% of them singletons. Specimen: peripheral blood, collected on day 0 of AZD1222 vaccination. Every receptor here comes from an adult in good health.

The chain recombines TRBV7-2 with TRBJ1-1; no definite D call. The germline CDR1 and CDR2 sequences are SGHTA and FQGNSA. This CDR3 comprises 13 residues. The germline V and J ends were trimmed by 1 base and 2 bases, with 5 bases remaining between them. The CDR3 coding sequence is TGTGCCAGCAGCTTAGTCCTCAACACTGAAGCTTTCTTT. Its protein is CASSLVLNTEAFF.

This clone has just a few counts. The chain links TRBV6-5 to TRBJ2-4; no reliable D call. The CDR3 extends over 13 amino acids. Germline CDR1 and CDR2: MNHEY and SVGAGI. Trimming took off 6 bases at V and 5 bases at J, with 11 bases between the two ends. CDR3 loop: CASSRPTENIQYF. As DNA, the CDR3 is TGTGCCAGCAGCCGCCCTACCGAAAACATTCAGTACTTC.

This clone has a single count. The chain has TRBV7-2 and TRBJ1-2; 7 nucleotides line up with TRBD1. Germline CDR1 SGHTA, CDR2 FQGNSA. The junction had 5 bases not matched to a gene; V was cut back by 5 bases and J by 5 bases. CDR3 length equals 13 residues. This CDR3 is CASSPDREYGYTF. As DNA, the CDR3 is TGTGCCAGCAGCCCCGACAGGGAGTATGGCTACACCTTC.

The V call is TRBV9, the J call TRBJ2-3; 7 positions match TRBD2. Germline V gene lookup returns CDR1 SGDLS and CDR2 YYNGEE. Losses at the gene ends were 3 bases for V and 10 bases for J; bases not matched to a gene: 5. This CDR3 is 12 amino acids long. The CDR3 DNA reads TGTGCCAGCAGCGCCTCCGGGGGGTCGCAGTATTTT. It codes for CASSASGGSQYF.

Relative to its sample, this clone is medium-sized. This chain joins TRBV12-3 or TRBV12-4 and TRBJ2-7; no firm D call. V dropped 7 bases and J dropped 1 base, with 8 bases sitting between them. The CDR3 consists of 12 residues. For the CDR3, the DNA is TGTGCCAGCATGTTTGGTTCCTACGAGCAGTACTTC. Its translation: CASMFGSYEQYF.

The chain links TRBV5-1 to TRBJ2-2; either TRBD1 or TRBD2 may fit D (6 bases each). The CDR3 is 16 amino acids. V was shortened by 4 bases and J by 2 bases, with 15 bases between the two germline ends. CDR1 and CDR2 from the germline V gene are SGHRS and YFSETQ. CDR3 DNA: TGCGCCAGCAGCCAATTAGGGGGGTTTAACACCGGGGAGCTGTTTTTT. This translates into CASSQLGGFNTGELFF.

V gene TRBV30 combines with J gene TRBJ1-3, with D tentatively TRBD1 (5 bases). CDR1 and CDR2 from the germline V gene are GTSNPN and SVGIG (reference sequence). The CDR3 sequence is 15 residues long. V lost 1 base, J lost 2 bases, and 12 bases lay in between. CDR3 region: CAWSGGGITGNTIYF. The CDR3 DNA sequence: TGTGCCTGGAGTGGCGGGGGGATTACTGGAAACACCATATATTTT.

The V and J genes are TRBV3-1 (or the pseudogene TRBV3-2) and TRBJ2-2; 10 bases fit TRBD1. The CDR3 extends over 17 amino acids. J gave up 5 bases and V 0 bases, and 6 bases lay outside the gene matches. Germline V lookup: CDR1 LGHDT, CDR2 YNNKEL (reference sequence). In DNA, the CDR3 is TGTGCCAGCAGCCAAGACATCCGGGACAGGGGAACCGGGGAGCTGTTTTTT. It specifies CASSQDIRDRGTGELFF.

This chain joins TRBV6-5 and TRBJ2-4; possibly TRBD1 or TRBD2 for D (5 bases each). The length of the CDR3 is 12 residues. V was cut by 10 bases and J by 9 bases, with 16 bases left in between. Germline CDR1 reads MNHEY; CDR2 reads SVGAGI. The CDR3 sequence: CATQGTSGIQYF. CDR3 bases: TGTGCCACTCAAGGGACCTCGGGCATTCAGTACTTC.

This clone was seen just once. The gene calls are TRBV5-4 and TRBJ2-3; D tentatively reads TRBD1 or TRBD2 (5 bases each). Trimming pared 4 bases from V and 2 bases from J, leaving 8 bases between. This CDR3 contains 13 residues. CDR1 is SGHNT and CDR2 is YYREEE in the germline V gene (reference sequence). The CDR3 spells CASSRDPTDTQYF. The CDR3, as DNA: TGTGCCAGCAGCCGGGACCCCACAGATACGCAGTATTTT.

The gene calls are TRBV4-2 and TRBJ2-1, with 7 positions matching TRBD2. Germline assignment: CDR1 LGHNA and CDR2 YNFKEQ. The CDR3 spans 16 residues. V shed 0 bases and J 2 bases; nucleotides not matched to a gene: 4. The CDR3 spells CASSQDLLAAYNEQFF. DNA for the CDR3: TGTGCCAGCAGCCAAGATCTGCTAGCGGCCTACAATGAGCAGTTCTTC.

The chain is built from TRBV7-2 and TRBJ2-1; D uncertain. Trimming removed 1 base from V and 3 bases from J, with 13 bases in between. The CDR3 is 16 residues long. The germline CDR1 and CDR2 sequences are SGHTA and FQGNSA. CDR3 in amino acids: CASSLVRGSSYNEQFF. The CDR3 region has the DNA TGTGCCAGCAGCTTAGTTCGTGGCAGTAGCTACAATGAGCAGTTCTTC.

This clone has a handful of counts. The rearrangement uses TRBV7-9 and TRBJ2-5; D is ambiguous. The length of the CDR3 is 17 residues. Germline lookup yields CDR1 SEHNR and CDR2 FQNEAQ (reference sequence). The germline V and J ends were trimmed by 1 base and 2 bases, with 17 bases remaining between them. The DNA of the CDR3 is TGTGCCAGCAGCTTAGATTTCGGCTCGGTAGGGCAAGAGACCCAGTACTTC. Its protein product is CASSLDFGSVGQETQYF.

The V gene is TRBV18, the J gene TRBJ1-1, with 8 positions matching TRBD1. This CDR3 is built from 16 residues. Germline trimming cut 3 bases from V and 5 bases from J; bases unmatched to any gene: 11. CDR1 is KGHSH and CDR2 is LQKENI in the germline V gene. The CDR3 region has the DNA TGTGCCAGCTCACCCCCCGGCAGGGGGCGGAGTACTGAAGCTTTCTTT. Translating it yields CASSPPGRGRSTEAFF.

The chain couples TRBV18 to TRBJ2-7; the match to TRBD1 covers 7 bases. After removal of 6 bases from V and 7 bases from J, the junction contained 9 bases not matched to a gene. This CDR3 comprises 13 residues. Germline CDR1 reads KGHSH; CDR2 reads LQKENI. CDR3 sequence (DNA): TGTGCCAGCTCCATCGACAGGGCTCAAGAGCAGTACTTC. Protein sequence: CASSIDRAQEQYF.

The chain carries TRBV6-5 and TRBJ2-3; TRBD1 agrees at 9 bases. There are 16 residues in the CDR3. Germline CDR1 is MNHEY and CDR2 is SVGAGI. Losses at the gene ends were 0 bases for V and 3 bases for J; bases not matched to a gene: 4. The CDR3 reads CASSYSGDRVTDTQYF. Here the CDR3 DNA reads TGTGCCAGCAGTTACTCAGGGGACAGGGTAACAGATACGCAGTATTTT.

The chain uses TRBV18 and TRBJ1-1; D uncertain. With 3 bases removed from V and 6 bases from J, the gap between germline ends came to 14 bases. Per the germline V gene, CDR1 is KGHSH and CDR2 is LQKENI. The CDR3 runs 14 residues. The CDR3, as DNA: TGTGCCAGCTCACCTACCCCGGCGAGGGCTGAAGCTTTCTTT. Translating it yields CASSPTPARAEAFF.

The chain carries TRBV10-1 and TRBJ2-1; 7 bases agree with TRBD1. Looked up from germline, CDR1 is WNHNN and CDR2 is SYGVQD (reference sequence). There are 16 residues in the CDR3. V lost 6 bases and J lost 2; bases outside the gene matches: 10. The DNA of the CDR3 is TGCGCCAGCAGCTCCGGACAGGTTCGGCCCTACAATGAGCAGTTCTTC. It yields the protein CASSSGQVRPYNEQFF.

The chain couples TRBV6-5 to TRBJ2-1; D may correspond to TRBD1 or TRBD2 (5 bases each). CDR1 is MNHEY, CDR2 SVGAGI, per germline. The CDR3 runs to 15 residues. V was trimmed by 5 bases and J by 10 bases, leaving 21 bases between them. The CDR3 sequence is CASSQIGTSILEQFF. The CDR3 nucleotides read TGTGCCAGCAGTCAAATCGGGACCTCAATCCTCGAGCAGTTCTTC.